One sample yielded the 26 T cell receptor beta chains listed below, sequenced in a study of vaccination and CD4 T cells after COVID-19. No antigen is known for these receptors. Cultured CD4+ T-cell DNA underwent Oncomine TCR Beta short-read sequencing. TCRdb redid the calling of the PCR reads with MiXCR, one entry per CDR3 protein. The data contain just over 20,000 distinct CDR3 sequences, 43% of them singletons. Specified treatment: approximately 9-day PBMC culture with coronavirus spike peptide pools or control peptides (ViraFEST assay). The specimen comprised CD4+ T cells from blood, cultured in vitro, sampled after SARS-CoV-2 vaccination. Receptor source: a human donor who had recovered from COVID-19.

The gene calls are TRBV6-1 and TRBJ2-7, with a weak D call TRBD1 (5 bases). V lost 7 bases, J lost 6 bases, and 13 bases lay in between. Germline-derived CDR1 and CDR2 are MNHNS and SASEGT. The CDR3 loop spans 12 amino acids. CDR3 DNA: TGTGCCAGCATACCAGGGTGGGGCGAGCAGTACTTC. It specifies CASIPGWGEQYF.

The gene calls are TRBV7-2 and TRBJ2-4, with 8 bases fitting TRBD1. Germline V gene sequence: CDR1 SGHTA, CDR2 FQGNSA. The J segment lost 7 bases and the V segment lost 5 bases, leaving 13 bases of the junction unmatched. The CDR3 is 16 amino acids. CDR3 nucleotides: TGTGCCAGCAGCCCGGGCAGGGGGCGCAGGGGGAACATTCAGTACTTC. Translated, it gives CASSPGRGRRGNIQYF.

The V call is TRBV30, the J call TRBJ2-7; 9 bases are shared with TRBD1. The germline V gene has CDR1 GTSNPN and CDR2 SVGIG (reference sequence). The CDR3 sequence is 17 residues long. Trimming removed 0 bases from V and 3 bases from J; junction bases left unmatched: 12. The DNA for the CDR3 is TGTGCCTGGAGTGTTCCCCGCAACGGACAGGGGAACTACGAGCAGTACTTC. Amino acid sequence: CAWSVPRNGQGNYEQYF.

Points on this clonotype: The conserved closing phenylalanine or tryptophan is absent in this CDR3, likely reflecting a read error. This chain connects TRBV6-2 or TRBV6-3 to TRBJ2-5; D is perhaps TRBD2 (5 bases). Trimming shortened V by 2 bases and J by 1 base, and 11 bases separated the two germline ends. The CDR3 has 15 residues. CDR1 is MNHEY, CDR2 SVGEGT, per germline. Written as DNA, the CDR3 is TGTGCCAGCAGTTACCGGGGTCTCACCCAAGAGACCCAGTACTAC. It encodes CASSYRGLTQETQYY.

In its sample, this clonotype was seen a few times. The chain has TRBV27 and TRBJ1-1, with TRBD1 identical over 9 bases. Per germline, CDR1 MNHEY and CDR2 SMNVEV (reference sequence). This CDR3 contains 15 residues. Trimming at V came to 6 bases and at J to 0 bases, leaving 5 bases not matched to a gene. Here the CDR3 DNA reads TGTGCCAGCAGCCGCAGGACAGGGGTGAACACTGAAGCTTTCTTT. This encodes CASSRRTGVNTEAFF.

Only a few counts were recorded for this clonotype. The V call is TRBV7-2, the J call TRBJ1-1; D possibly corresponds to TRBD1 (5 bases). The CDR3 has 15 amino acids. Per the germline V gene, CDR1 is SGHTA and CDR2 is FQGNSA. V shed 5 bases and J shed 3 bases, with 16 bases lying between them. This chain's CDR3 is CASSQLRAQDTEAFF. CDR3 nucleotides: TGTGCCAGCAGCCAACTCAGGGCCCAGGACACTGAAGCTTTCTTT.

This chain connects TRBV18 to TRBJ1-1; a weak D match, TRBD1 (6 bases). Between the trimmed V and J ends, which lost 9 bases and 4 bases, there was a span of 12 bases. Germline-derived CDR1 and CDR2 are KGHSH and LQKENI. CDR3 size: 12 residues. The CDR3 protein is CASLKGGTEAFF. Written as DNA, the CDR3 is TGTGCCAGTCTAAAAGGGGGCACTGAAGCTTTCTTT.

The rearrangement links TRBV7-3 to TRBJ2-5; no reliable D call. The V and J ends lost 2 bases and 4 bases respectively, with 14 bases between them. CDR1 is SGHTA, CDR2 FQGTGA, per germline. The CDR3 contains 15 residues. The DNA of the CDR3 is TGTGCCAGCAGCTTACAACCTGCGGCCCGAGAGACCCAGTACTTC. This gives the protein CASSLQPAARETQYF.

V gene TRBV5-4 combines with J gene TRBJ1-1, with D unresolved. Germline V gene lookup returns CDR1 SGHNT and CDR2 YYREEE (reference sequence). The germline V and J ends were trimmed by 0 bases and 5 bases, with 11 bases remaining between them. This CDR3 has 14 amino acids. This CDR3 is CASSLVSVATEAFF. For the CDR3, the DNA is TGTGCCAGCAGCTTGGTCTCGGTGGCTACTGAAGCTTTCTTT.

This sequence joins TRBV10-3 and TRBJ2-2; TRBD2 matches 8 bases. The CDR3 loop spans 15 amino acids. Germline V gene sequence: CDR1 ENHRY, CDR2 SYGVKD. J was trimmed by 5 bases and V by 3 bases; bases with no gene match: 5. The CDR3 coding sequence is TGTGCCATCAGTGACCCACTAGCGGTGACCGGGGAGCTGTTTTTT. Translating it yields CAISDPLAVTGELFF.

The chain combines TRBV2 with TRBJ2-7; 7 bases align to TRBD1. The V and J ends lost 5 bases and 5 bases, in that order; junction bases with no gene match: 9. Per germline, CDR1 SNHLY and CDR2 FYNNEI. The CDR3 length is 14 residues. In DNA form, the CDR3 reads TGTGCCAGCAGTAGCACCGGGACAGCTCACGAGCAGTACTTC. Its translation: CASSSTGTAHEQYF. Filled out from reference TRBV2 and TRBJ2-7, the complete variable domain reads EPEVTQTPSHQVTQMGQEVILRCVPISNHLYFYWYRQILGQKVEFLVSFYNNEISEKSEIFDDQFSVERPDGSNFTLKIRSTKLEDSAMYFCASSSTGTAHEQYFGPGTRLTVT.

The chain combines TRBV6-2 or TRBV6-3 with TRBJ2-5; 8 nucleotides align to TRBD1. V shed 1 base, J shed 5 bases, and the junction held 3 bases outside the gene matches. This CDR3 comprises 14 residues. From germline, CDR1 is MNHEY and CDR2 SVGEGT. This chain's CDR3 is CASSYWTGTETQYF. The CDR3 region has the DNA TGTGCCAGCAGTTACTGGACAGGGACGGAGACCCAGTACTTC.

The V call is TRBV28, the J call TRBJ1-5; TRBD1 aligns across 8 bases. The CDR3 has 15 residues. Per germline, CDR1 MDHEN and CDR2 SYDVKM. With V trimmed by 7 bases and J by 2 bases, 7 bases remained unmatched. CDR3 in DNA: TGTGCCAGCAACCTCGGGACAGGCGGCAATCAGCCCCAGCATTTT. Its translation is CASNLGTGGNQPQHF.

The CDR3 reads CASRGRGMNTEAFF. The CDR3, as DNA: TGTGCCAGCAGGGGGCGGGGGATGAACACTGAAGCTTTCTTT. The gene calls are TRBV6-1 and TRBJ1-1; a possible D gene is TRBD1 (5 bases). Trimming took 6 bases from V and 0 from J, leaving 11 bases between them. This CDR3 contains 14 residues. Germline CDR1 MNHNS, CDR2 SASEGT.

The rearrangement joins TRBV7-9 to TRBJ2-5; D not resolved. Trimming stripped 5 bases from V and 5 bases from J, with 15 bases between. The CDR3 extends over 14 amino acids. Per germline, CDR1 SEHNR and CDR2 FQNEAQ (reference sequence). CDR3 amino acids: CASSLALGSETQYF. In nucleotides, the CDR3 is TGTGCCAGCAGCCTTGCTTTAGGTTCGGAGACCCAGTACTTC. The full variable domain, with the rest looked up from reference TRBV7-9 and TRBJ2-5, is DTGVSQNPRHKITKRGQNVTFRCDPISEHNRLYWYRQTLGQGPEFLTYFQNEAQLEKSRLLSDRFSAERPKGSFSTLEIQRTEQGDSAMYLCASSLALGSETQYFGPGTRLLVL.

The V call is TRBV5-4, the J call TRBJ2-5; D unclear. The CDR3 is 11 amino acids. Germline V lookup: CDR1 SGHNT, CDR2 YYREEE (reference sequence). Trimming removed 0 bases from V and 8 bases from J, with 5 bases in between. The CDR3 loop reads CASSLGTTQYF. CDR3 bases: TGTGCCAGCAGCTTGGGAACCACCCAGTACTTC.

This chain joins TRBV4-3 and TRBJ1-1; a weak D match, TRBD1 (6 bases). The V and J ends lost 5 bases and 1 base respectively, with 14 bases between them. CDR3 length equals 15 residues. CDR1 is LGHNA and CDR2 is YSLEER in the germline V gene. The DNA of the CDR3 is TGCGCCAGCAGCTCTATCAGGGGAGCGAACACTGAAGCTTTCTTT. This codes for CASSSIRGANTEAFF.

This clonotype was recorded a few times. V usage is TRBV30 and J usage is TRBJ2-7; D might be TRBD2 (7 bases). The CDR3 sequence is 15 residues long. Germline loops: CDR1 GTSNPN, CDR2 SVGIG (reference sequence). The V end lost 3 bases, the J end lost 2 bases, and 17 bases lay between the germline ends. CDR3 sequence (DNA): TGTGCCTGGAGCCCCCTTGGGGGGGCTACCTACGAGCAGTACTTC. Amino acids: CAWSPLGGATYEQYF.

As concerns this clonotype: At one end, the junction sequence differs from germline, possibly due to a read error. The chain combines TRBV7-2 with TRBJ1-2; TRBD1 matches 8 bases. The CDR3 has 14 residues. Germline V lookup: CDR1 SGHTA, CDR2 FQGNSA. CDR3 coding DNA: TGCGCCAGCAGCCAACGGCAGGGGGCAAATGGCTACACCTTC. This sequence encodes CASSQRQGANGYTF.

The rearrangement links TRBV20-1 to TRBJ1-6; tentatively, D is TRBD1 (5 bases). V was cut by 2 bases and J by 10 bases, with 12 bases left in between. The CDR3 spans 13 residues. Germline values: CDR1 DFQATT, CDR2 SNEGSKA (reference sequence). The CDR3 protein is CSARQGFNSPLHF. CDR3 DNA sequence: TGCAGTGCTAGACAGGGCTTTAACTCACCCCTCCACTTT.

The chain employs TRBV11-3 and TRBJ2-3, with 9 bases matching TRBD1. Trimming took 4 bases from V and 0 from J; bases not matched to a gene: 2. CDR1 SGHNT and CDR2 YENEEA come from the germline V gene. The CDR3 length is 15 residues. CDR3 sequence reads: CASSWTGVSTDTQYF. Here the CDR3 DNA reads TGTGCCAGCAGCTGGACAGGGGTGAGCACAGATACGCAGTATTTT.

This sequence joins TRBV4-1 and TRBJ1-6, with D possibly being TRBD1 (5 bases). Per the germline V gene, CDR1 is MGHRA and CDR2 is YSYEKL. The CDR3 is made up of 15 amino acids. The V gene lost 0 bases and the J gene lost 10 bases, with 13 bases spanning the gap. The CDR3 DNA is TGCGCCAGCAGCCAAGATTGGGGGGTAGGGTCACCCCTCCACTTT. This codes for CASSQDWGVGSPLHF.

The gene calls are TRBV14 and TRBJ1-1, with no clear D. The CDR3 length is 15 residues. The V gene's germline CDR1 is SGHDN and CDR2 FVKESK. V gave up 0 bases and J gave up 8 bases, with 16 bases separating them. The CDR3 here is CASSQDLVRGAEAFF. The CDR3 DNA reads TGTGCCAGCAGCCAAGATCTTGTACGGGGAGCAGAAGCTTTCTTT.

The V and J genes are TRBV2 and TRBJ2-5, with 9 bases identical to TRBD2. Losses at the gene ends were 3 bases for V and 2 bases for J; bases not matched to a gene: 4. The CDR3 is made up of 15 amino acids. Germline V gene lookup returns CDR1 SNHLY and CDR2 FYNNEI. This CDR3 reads CASSDIAGAQETQYF. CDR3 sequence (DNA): TGTGCCAGCAGTGATATAGCGGGAGCTCAAGAGACCCAGTACTTC.

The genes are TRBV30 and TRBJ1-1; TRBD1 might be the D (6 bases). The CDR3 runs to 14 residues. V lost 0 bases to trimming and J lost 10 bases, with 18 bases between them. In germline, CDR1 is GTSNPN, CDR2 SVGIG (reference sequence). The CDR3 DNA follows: TGTGCCTGGAGTGTCCGACCAAAGGGAGGGGGAGCTTTCTTT. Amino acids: CAWSVRPKGGGAFF.

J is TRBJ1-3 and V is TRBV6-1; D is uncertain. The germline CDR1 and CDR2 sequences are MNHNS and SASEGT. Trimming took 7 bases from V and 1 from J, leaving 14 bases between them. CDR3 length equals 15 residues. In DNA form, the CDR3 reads TGTGCCAGCACTCCTAACGGGAGGTCTGGAAACACCATATATTTT. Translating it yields CASTPNGRSGNTIYF.